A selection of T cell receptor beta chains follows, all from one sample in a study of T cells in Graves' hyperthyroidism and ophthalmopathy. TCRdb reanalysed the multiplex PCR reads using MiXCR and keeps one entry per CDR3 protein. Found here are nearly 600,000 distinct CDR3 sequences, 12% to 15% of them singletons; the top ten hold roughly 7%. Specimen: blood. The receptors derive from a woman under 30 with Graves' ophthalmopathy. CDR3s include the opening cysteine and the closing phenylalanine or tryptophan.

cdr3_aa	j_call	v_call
CASSQGSLALAPYNEQFF	TRBJ2-1	TRBV4-1
CSVFPTGGNYGYTF	TRBJ1-2	TRBV29-1
CATSDFGRSTDTQYF	TRBJ2-3	TRBV24-1
CASSLLILAGADEQFF	TRBJ2-1	TRBV12-3/TRBV12-4
CAWNTAGGGSPLHF	TRBJ1-6	TRBV30
CASSFSMVGGAGTQYF	TRBJ2-3	TRBV5-1
CASSLRVKETQYF	TRBJ2-5	TRBV7-2
CASTSEAVNARFF	TRBJ2-1	TRBV12-3/TRBV12-4
CASSLGQEHSGNTIYF	TRBJ1-3	TRBV12-3/TRBV12-4
CASSPLAGVVNEQFF	TRBJ2-1	TRBV7-3
CASSPPAGYEQYF	TRBJ2-7	TRBV18
CASSLSPASGTSQWETQYF	TRBJ2-5	TRBV7-9
CASSAPGQEGDEQFF	TRBJ2-1	TRBV7-9
CASSLEGGGETQYF	TRBJ2-5	TRBV7-9
CATGTSGLDNEQFF	TRBJ2-1	TRBV10-3
CASSLFGDRGYEQYF	TRBJ2-7	TRBV27
CSAGTSGRAREQYF	TRBJ2-7	TRBV29-1
CSARPGQGDTDTQYF	TRBJ2-3	TRBV20-1
CASSFVGEQFF	TRBJ2-1	TRBV7-6
CASSGVGVEQYF	TRBJ2-7	TRBV18
CASNLYTEAFF	TRBJ1-1	TRBV2
CASSIPADPSTTGELFF	TRBJ2-2	TRBV19
CASSFLTGGNEQFF	TRBJ2-1	TRBV5-6
CASSFGRPYSNQPQHF	TRBJ1-5	TRBV27
CASSLGFGEEQFF	TRBJ2-1	TRBV5-1
CASRSGTDSYEQYF	TRBJ2-7	TRBV12-3/TRBV12-4
CSATRLAAGGGTQYF	TRBJ2-3	TRBV20-1
CASSLGGWDEQFF	TRBJ2-1	TRBV11-3
CASSSAGGNQPQHF	TRBJ1-5	TRBV28
CASSQSSGRVQETQYF	TRBJ2-5	TRBV4-2
CASSLDRGAAGANVLTF	TRBJ2-6	TRBV7-9
CAWSAGQGAYEQYF	TRBJ2-7	TRBV30
CASNAITDGTDTQYF	TRBJ2-3	TRBV2
CASSSLFGGVNGEQFF	TRBJ2-1	TRBV11-2
CASSLEIEARYEQYF	TRBJ2-7	TRBV5-1
CATSDSRGRSTEAFF	TRBJ1-1	TRBV24-1
CAWTVGDRAYF	TRBJ2-4	TRBV30
CASSRGGFDEQFF	TRBJ2-1	TRBV12-3/TRBV12-4
CASSHRGLRSYEQYF	TRBJ2-7	TRBV3-1
CATTKWGTGRDSNEQFF	TRBJ2-1	TRBV15
CASKGAGAYNEQFF	TRBJ2-1	TRBV2
CASSIGDRGSYEQYF	TRBJ2-7	TRBV19
CATSGTSGRSYEQYF	TRBJ2-7	TRBV24-1
CASSREGGSNQPQHF	TRBJ1-5	TRBV12-3/TRBV12-4